Below, 18 T cell receptor beta chains from the same sample are listed, as sequenced in a study of shared clonotypes between healthy human individuals. TCRdb keeps only in-frame clones here, not all; method: immunoSEQ multiplex PCR. The sample lists a few million clones, approximately 93% seen once, with under 0.45% in the top ten. Sequencing was performed on naive CD4+ T cells from PBMCs. The subset denotes: CD45RA+ positively selected. The origin of the receptors is a man aged 18 to 30 in good health. Some clones in this sample may be carry-over from other donors' samples.

The chain uses TRBV9 and TRBJ2-2; 11 positions agree with TRBD1. CDR1 SGDLS and CDR2 YYNGEE come from the germline V gene. There are 15 residues in the CDR3. After removal of 6 bases from V and 4 bases from J, the junction contained 5 bases not matched to a gene. The CDR3, as DNA: TGTGCCAGCAACCGGGGACAGGGGGGCACCGGGGAGCTGTTTTTT. This codes for CASNRGQGGTGELFF.

The rearrangement links TRBV9 to TRBJ2-1; D not certain. Trimming took off 7 bases at V and 0 bases at J, with 11 bases between the two ends. Germline V gene lookup returns CDR1 SGDLS and CDR2 YYNGEE. The CDR3 consists of 14 residues. CDR3 in DNA: TGTGCCAGCTCAGCGTCGAGCTCCTACAATGAGCAGTTCTTC. Translated: CASSASSSYNEQFF.

On this clone: Other DNA sequences in the sample encode the same CDR3. The CDR3 here is CASSPLAGSYNEQFF. The CDR3 nucleotides are TGCGCCAGCAGCCCACTAGCGGGATCCTACAATGAGCAGTTCTTC. The chain combines TRBV5-1 with TRBJ2-1; 10 nucleotides match TRBD2. Germline CDR1 SGHRS, CDR2 YFSETQ. The CDR3 covers 15 residues. The J segment lost 1 base and the V segment lost 4 bases, leaving 2 bases of the junction unmatched.

Remarks on this clone: At the DNA level, this CDR3 is encoded by other sequences in the same sample as well. The DNA of the CDR3 is TGTGCCAGCAGCTTGTGGCAGGGTACCTACAATGAGCAGTTCTTC. Translating gives CASSLWQGTYNEQFF. The chain employs TRBV5-6 and TRBJ2-1; D may be TRBD1 (5 bases). Germline values: CDR1 SGHDT, CDR2 YYEEEE. The CDR3 has 15 residues. The V end was cut by 1 base, the J end by 2 bases, with 10 bases between.

The chain employs TRBV6-5 and TRBJ2-1; unclear D gene. Deletions cut 2 bases from V and 7 bases from J, with 6 bases between. Germline V gene lookup returns CDR1 MNHEY and CDR2 SVGAGI. The CDR3 is 12 amino acids. The CDR3 here is CASSYQWNEQFF. The CDR3 DNA is TGTGCCAGCAGTTACCAGTGGAATGAGCAGTTCTTC.

CDR3 sequence: CASSEDQPQRNQPQHF. CDR3 in DNA: TGTGCCAGCAGTGAAGACCAACCCCAACGGAATCAGCCCCAGCATTTT. The V and J genes are TRBV6-1 and TRBJ1-5; unclear D gene. The V end lost 1 base, the J end lost 4 bases, and 14 bases lay between the germline ends. The CDR3 is made up of 16 amino acids. The germline V gene encodes CDR1 MNHNS and CDR2 SASEGT.

This clone is a singleton in its sample. The genes are TRBV5-1 and TRBJ1-1, with a tentative D call TRBD1 (5 bases). The CDR3 sequence is 15 residues long. CDR1 is SGHRS and CDR2 is YFSETQ in the germline V gene. V dropped 0 bases and J dropped 4 bases, with 13 bases sitting between them. Written as DNA, the CDR3 is TGCGCCAGCAGCTTGGGTGGACCCGGGGGCACTGAAGCTTTCTTT. It translates to CASSLGGPGGTEAFF.

This clone occurred a few times. The rearrangement links TRBV27 to TRBJ1-5, with D maybe TRBD1 (6 bases). V dropped 6 bases and J dropped 7 bases, with 10 bases sitting between them. CDR1 is MNHEY and CDR2 is SMNVEV in the germline V gene (reference sequence). CDR3 length: 12 amino acids. CDR3 in amino acids: CASSPTGQPQHF. The CDR3 DNA reads as TGTGCCAGCAGCCCGACAGGACAGCCCCAGCATTTT.

J is TRBJ2-5 and V is TRBV28, with a weak D call TRBD1 (6 bases). This CDR3 contains 13 residues. V was cut by 6 bases and J by 4 bases, with 12 bases left in between. Germline-derived CDR1 and CDR2 are MDHEN and SYDVKM. The CDR3 loop is CASRGSGVETQYF. The CDR3 DNA follows: TGTGCCAGCAGAGGGTCAGGGGTAGAGACCCAGTACTTC.

V and J are TRBV4-3 and TRBJ2-7; the D is unclear. Germline CDR1 and CDR2: LGHNA and YSLEER. V was cut by 2 bases and J by 1 base, with 12 bases left in between. This CDR3 has 15 amino acids. The DNA for the CDR3 is TGCGCCAGCAGCCAACCCTCCTCAGGATCCTACGAGCAGTACTTC. It yields the protein CASSQPSSGSYEQYF.

The sample holds one count of this clone. V and J are TRBV5-1 and TRBJ1-1; D unclear. The CDR3 has 15 amino acids. The V end was cut by 4 bases, the J end by 0 bases, with 13 bases between. Germline loops: CDR1 SGHRS, CDR2 YFSETQ. CDR3: CASSAEAHMNTEAFF. CDR3 nucleotide sequence: TGCGCCAGCAGCGCCGAGGCGCACATGAACACTGAAGCTTTCTTT.

The chain carries TRBV19 and TRBJ1-5; the D gene is possibly TRBD1 (5 bases). This CDR3 is 15 amino acids long. V was pared by 3 bases and J by 0 bases, with 9 bases between. The germline CDR1 and CDR2 sequences are LNHDA and SQIVND (reference sequence). The CDR3 DNA reads TGTGCCAGTAGTATTTGGGGGACTAGCAATCAGCCCCAGCATTTT. Translated: CASSIWGTSNQPQHF.

The rearrangement uses TRBV7-3 and TRBJ2-2; D call uncertain. The CDR3 has 13 residues. V dropped 3 bases and J dropped 1 base, with 3 bases sitting between them. CDR1 and CDR2 from the germline V gene are SGHTA and FQGTGA. CDR3 in DNA: TGTGCCAGCAGCTTGGAGAACACCGGGGAGCTGTTTTTT. As protein: CASSLENTGELFF.

This clone appeared once. V is TRBV10-3 and J is TRBJ2-3; no reliable D call. This CDR3 spans 12 amino acids. The germline gives CDR1 ENHRY, CDR2 SYGVKD. The ends were cut back, 3 bases at V and 5 bases at J, with 6 bases in the middle. CDR3 sequence reads: CAISERLDTQYF. In nucleotides, the CDR3 is TGTGCCATCAGTGAACGTTTAGATACGCAGTATTTT.

The chain has TRBV19 and TRBJ1-2; D is undetermined. CDR1 LNHDA and CDR2 SQIVND come from the germline V gene (reference sequence). CDR3 length: 14 residues. Trimming took off 3 bases at V and 0 bases at J, with 8 bases between the two ends. CDR3 DNA: TGTGCCAGTAGTATTAGCGCAGCTAACTATGGCTACACCTTC. It codes for CASSISAANYGYTF. Complete variable domain (other parts from reference TRBV19 and TRBJ1-2): DGGITQSPKYLFRKEGQNVTLSCEQNLNHDAMYWYRQDPGQGLRLIYYSQIVNDFQKGDIAEGYSVSREKKESFPLTVTSAQKNPTAFYLCASSISAANYGYTFGSGTRLTVV.

The genes are TRBV28 and TRBJ1-2; D is undetermined. The germline V and J ends were trimmed by 4 bases and 6 bases, with 12 bases remaining between them. The CDR3 length is 13 residues. Per the germline V gene, CDR1 is MDHEN and CDR2 is SYDVKM. This CDR3 is CASSSEVSNGYTF. The CDR3, as DNA: TGTGCCAGCAGTTCAGAAGTCTCGAATGGCTACACCTTC.

The chain combines TRBV6-1 with TRBJ2-7, with TRBD2 matching over 14 bases. The CDR3 runs to 19 residues. Per germline, CDR1 MNHNS and CDR2 SASEGT. J lost 6 bases, V lost 3 bases, and 16 bases had no gene match. CDR3 sequence: CASSDGFPGLAGVLGEQYF. The CDR3 DNA is TGTGCCAGCAGTGATGGGTTCCCGGGACTAGCGGGAGTCCTAGGCGAGCAGTACTTC.

This clone appeared a single time. The V and J genes are TRBV28 and TRBJ1-1; TRBD1 agrees at 8 bases. Trimming removed 4 bases from V and 7 bases from J; junction bases left unmatched: 11. In germline, CDR1 is MDHEN, CDR2 SYDVKM. The CDR3 spans 15 residues. Here the CDR3 DNA reads TGTGCCAGCAGTTCAGAGGGACAGGCACCCTTTGAAGCTTTCTTT. Translated: CASSSEGQAPFEAFF.